Listed below are T cell receptor beta chains from one sample, sequenced in a study of graft-versus-host responses after intestinal transplantation. Only in-frame clones appear in the TCRdb table, and some are missing; sequencing was by immunoSEQ multiplex PCR. The repertoire holds about 88,000 clones, with roughly 90% as singletons. These receptors have no known antigen. The sequencing here drew on unstimulated CD4+ T cells sorted from spleen or lymph node cells, taken before intestinal transplant. All receptors come from a human donor who received an intestinal transplant. Both conserved end residues are part of each CDR3. Each record gives: CDR3 length, J gene, D gene, clone size, V gene, CDR3 DNA, CDR3 protein. D genes are given only for firm matches. Clone size appears in some rows only: once, few, many, or a class for an expanded clone.

cdr3_length: 14; j_call: TRBJ1-1; d_call: TRBD1; clone_size: -; v_call: TRBV12-5; cdr3_nt: TGTGCTAGTGGTTTGGTACAGGGGTGGACTGAAGCTTTCTTT; cdr3_aa: CASGLVQGWTEAFF
cdr3_length: 16; j_call: TRBJ2-7; d_call: -; clone_size: -; v_call: TRBV11-2; cdr3_nt: TGTGCCAGCAGCTTAGATCGGTCAGGGCGTTTCTACGAGCAGTACTTC; cdr3_aa: CASSLDRSGRFYEQYF
cdr3_length: 16; j_call: TRBJ2-5; d_call: -; clone_size: once; v_call: TRBV15; cdr3_nt: TGTGCCACCAGCAGAGGGGGAGCGGAGCTCCAAGAGACCCAGTACTTC; cdr3_aa: CATSRGGAELQETQYF
cdr3_length: 15; j_call: TRBJ2-3; d_call: -; clone_size: -; v_call: TRBV1; cdr3_nt: TGCACCAGCAGCCTAGGGACTAGGAGCACAGATACGCAGTATTTT; cdr3_aa: CTSSLGTRSTDTQYF
cdr3_length: 16; j_call: TRBJ2-1; d_call: TRBD2; clone_size: -; v_call: TRBV27; cdr3_nt: TGTGCCAGCAGTACCCGACTAGCGGTGATCCACAATGAGCAGTTCTTC; cdr3_aa: CASSTRLAVIHNEQFF
cdr3_length: 17; j_call: TRBJ1-3; d_call: -; clone_size: -; v_call: TRBV7-2; cdr3_nt: TGTGCCAGCAGCTTATTTGGAGGGCTTAACTCTGGAAACACCATATATTTT; cdr3_aa: CASSLFGGLNSGNTIYF
cdr3_length: 16; j_call: TRBJ2-1; d_call: TRBD1; clone_size: once; v_call: TRBV29-1; cdr3_nt: TGCAGCGTAGGACAGGTTACTTGGAGCCCCTACAATGAGCAGTTCTTC; cdr3_aa: CSVGQVTWSPYNEQFF
cdr3_length: 16; j_call: TRBJ2-3; d_call: TRBD2; clone_size: few; v_call: TRBV15; cdr3_nt: TGTGCCACCAGCAGAGATCTAGCGGGAAGGACAGATACGCAGTATTTT; cdr3_aa: CATSRDLAGRTDTQYF
cdr3_length: 14; j_call: TRBJ2-1; d_call: -; clone_size: -; v_call: TRBV18; cdr3_nt: TGTGCCAGCTCACCAGAGAGCAGGGGGGATGAGCAGTTCTTC; cdr3_aa: CASSPESRGDEQFF
cdr3_length: 18; j_call: TRBJ2-2; d_call: TRBD2; clone_size: -; v_call: TRBV13; cdr3_nt: TGTGCCAGCAGCCCGGTTGGTAGCGGGACCCTGGGAGCCGGGGAGCTGTTTTTT; cdr3_aa: CASSPVGSGTLGAGELFF
cdr3_length: 18; j_call: TRBJ1-3; d_call: -; clone_size: -; v_call: TRBV5-1; cdr3_nt: TGCGCCAGCAGCTTCAATGCCCGACAGGCGTACTCTGGAAACACCATATATTTT; cdr3_aa: CASSFNARQAYSGNTIYF
cdr3_length: 15; j_call: TRBJ1-2; d_call: -; clone_size: -; v_call: TRBV18; cdr3_nt: TGTGCCAGCTCACCTTTGGACAGAATCTTCTATGGCTACACCTTC; cdr3_aa: CASSPLDRIFYGYTF
cdr3_length: 15; j_call: TRBJ2-5; d_call: -; clone_size: -; v_call: TRBV6-5; cdr3_nt: TGTGCCAGCAGGCCGGGGATAACCCGGCAAGAGACCCAGTACTTC; cdr3_aa: CASRPGITRQETQYF
cdr3_length: 16; j_call: TRBJ2-7; d_call: TRBD2; clone_size: -; v_call: TRBV5-1; cdr3_nt: TGCGCCAGCAGCCAAACTAGCGGGAGACTTTCCTACGAGCAGTACTTC; cdr3_aa: CASSQTSGRLSYEQYF
cdr3_length: 11; j_call: TRBJ2-7; d_call: -; clone_size: -; v_call: TRBV20-1; cdr3_nt: TGCAGTGCTGTTAGCGGATACGAGCAGTACTTC; cdr3_aa: CSAVSGYEQYF
cdr3_length: 14; j_call: TRBJ1-1; d_call: -; clone_size: once; v_call: TRBV28; cdr3_nt: TGTGCCAGCACTAGACCAGGGCCGAACACTGAAGCTTTCTTT; cdr3_aa: CASTRPGPNTEAFF
cdr3_length: 16; j_call: TRBJ2-6; d_call: -; clone_size: -; v_call: TRBV19; cdr3_nt: TGTGCCAGTTGCCCAGGCGGTGTTTCTGGGGCCAACGTCCTGACTTTC; cdr3_aa: CASCPGGVSGANVLTF
cdr3_length: 16; j_call: TRBJ2-6; d_call: -; clone_size: few; v_call: TRBV5-1; cdr3_nt: TGCGCCAGCAGCTTGCTCCCTGGGCCTGGGGCCAACGTCCTGACTTTC; cdr3_aa: CASSLLPGPGANVLTF
cdr3_length: 14; j_call: TRBJ2-1; d_call: TRBD1; clone_size: -; v_call: TRBV6-5; cdr3_nt: TGTGCCAGCAGTTTGACAGGGGGCTACAATGAGCAGTTCTTC; cdr3_aa: CASSLTGGYNEQFF
cdr3_length: 13; j_call: TRBJ1-2; d_call: TRBD1; clone_size: -; v_call: TRBV5-1; cdr3_nt: TGCGCCAGCAGCATCGGGACAGATTATGGCTACACCTTC; cdr3_aa: CASSIGTDYGYTF
cdr3_length: 17; j_call: TRBJ2-3; d_call: -; clone_size: once; v_call: TRBV2; cdr3_nt: TGTGCCAGCAGCCCCATAGCGAGACAGCAGCCCACAGATACGCAGTATTTT; cdr3_aa: CASSPIARQQPTDTQYF
cdr3_length: 17; j_call: TRBJ2-7; d_call: TRBD2; clone_size: -; v_call: TRBV7-2; cdr3_nt: TGTGCCAGCAGCTTAGGGACTAGCGGGATTCTCTCCTACGAGCAGTACTTC; cdr3_aa: CASSLGTSGILSYEQYF
cdr3_length: 14; j_call: TRBJ2-1; d_call: TRBD2; clone_size: -; v_call: TRBV18; cdr3_nt: TGTGCCAGCTCACTCGGACTAGCGGGAGATGAGCAGTTCTTC; cdr3_aa: CASSLGLAGDEQFF
cdr3_length: 18; j_call: TRBJ1-2; d_call: TRBD1; clone_size: -; v_call: TRBV6-1; cdr3_nt: TGTGCCAGCAGTGGCAGGCTGGGGGGACAGGGAAAAGTCTATGGCTACACCTTC; cdr3_aa: CASSGRLGGQGKVYGYTF
cdr3_length: 15; j_call: TRBJ2-2; d_call: -; clone_size: -; v_call: TRBV6-5; cdr3_nt: TGTGCCAGCAGAACTCCCGGAGTAAACACCGGGGAGCTGTTTTTT; cdr3_aa: CASRTPGVNTGELFF
cdr3_length: 16; j_call: TRBJ2-6; d_call: -; clone_size: -; v_call: TRBV10-3; cdr3_nt: TGTGCCATCAGTGAGTCGGTTGGGTCTGGGGCCAACGTCCTGACTTTC; cdr3_aa: CAISESVGSGANVLTF
cdr3_length: 13; j_call: TRBJ2-7; d_call: TRBD2; clone_size: once; v_call: TRBV11-2; cdr3_nt: TGTGCCAGCACACTAGCGGGATGGAACGAGCAGTACTTC; cdr3_aa: CASTLAGWNEQYF
cdr3_length: 15; j_call: TRBJ2-3; d_call: -; clone_size: -; v_call: TRBV5-5; cdr3_nt: TGTGCCAGCAGCTTGGCCAGGGTCGGGACAGATACGCAGTATTTT; cdr3_aa: CASSLARVGTDTQYF
cdr3_length: 14; j_call: TRBJ2-2; d_call: -; clone_size: -; v_call: TRBV6-4; cdr3_nt: TGTGCCAGCAGAGAGGTGGGAAACACCGGGGAGCTGTTTTTT; cdr3_aa: CASREVGNTGELFF
cdr3_length: 15; j_call: TRBJ2-1; d_call: TRBD2; clone_size: -; v_call: TRBV5-1; cdr3_nt: TGCGCCAGCAGTCATGGACTAGCGGGATCTAATGAGCAGTTCTTC; cdr3_aa: CASSHGLAGSNEQFF
cdr3_length: 11; j_call: TRBJ2-7; d_call: -; clone_size: -; v_call: TRBV2; cdr3_nt: TGTGCCAGCAGTGATCTAACGGAGCGGTACTTC; cdr3_aa: CASSDLTERYF
cdr3_length: 14; j_call: TRBJ2-2; d_call: -; clone_size: few; v_call: TRBV19; cdr3_nt: TGTGCCAGTTCACAGGGTTCGGTCACCGGGGAGCTGTTTTTT; cdr3_aa: CASSQGSVTGELFF
cdr3_length: 15; j_call: TRBJ2-1; d_call: -; clone_size: -; v_call: TRBV9; cdr3_nt: TGTGCCAGCAGCGTAGGTGGGAGTTTTTACAATGAGCAGTTCTTC; cdr3_aa: CASSVGGSFYNEQFF
cdr3_length: 14; j_call: TRBJ1-1; d_call: -; clone_size: -; v_call: TRBV5-4; cdr3_nt: TGTGCCAGCACCCCCCAAACAGGCACGCTAGGAGCTTTCTTT; cdr3_aa: CASTPQTGTLGAFF
cdr3_length: 15; j_call: TRBJ2-4; d_call: -; clone_size: -; v_call: TRBV6-5; cdr3_nt: TGTGCCAGCAGTTACTCAGCTTTAGCCAAAAACATTCAGTACTTC; cdr3_aa: CASSYSALAKNIQYF